These T cell receptor beta chains were read from a single sample in a study of cytomegalovirus exposure and HLA in healthy donors. The assay was immunoSEQ multiplex PCR, and TCRdb's table has in-frame clones only and misses some. The data show 180,000 or so clones, with over 60% seen just once and about 0.8% held by the top ten. The sample comprised PBMCs. All receptors come from a female donor in good health and CMV-seronegative. Both conserved end residues are part of each CDR3. D genes are given only for firm matches. Size is stated for part of the rows, as once, few or many counts, or as a class when the clone is expanded.

j_call clone_size d_call v_call cdr3_aa
TRBJ2-3 - TRBD2 TRBV10-3 CAVERGGLGTQYF
TRBJ2-5 - TRBD2 TRBV19 CASRPSAGGWETQYF
TRBJ2-2 - TRBD2 TRBV10-3 CAIEASGGLNTGELFF
- - TRBD2 TRBV6-5 CASSPRLAAYEQYF
TRBJ2-3 medium-sized - TRBV4-1 CASSQGPGGAEKDTQYF
TRBJ2-1 - - TRBV11-2 CASSLDRASAYNEQFF
TRBJ1-1 - TRBD1 TRBV19 CASSSRNRGEAFF
TRBJ1-6 few TRBD1 TRBV4-2 CASSQVTGDSNSPLHF
TRBJ2-5 - - TRBV6-5 CASSPRSQETQYF
TRBJ2-7 - TRBD2 TRBV4-2 CASSQEPAGGPPEQYF
TRBJ1-2 - TRBD1 TRBV28 CASGQGAIYGYTF
TRBJ2-7 - TRBD2 TRBV7-9 CASSWTSLSSYEQYF
TRBJ2-1 - - TRBV28 CASSYLTGTFDNEQFF
TRBJ1-2 few TRBD1 TRBV30 CAWSVGGGGGYTF
- few TRBD2 TRBV7-3 CASSLGEGYEQYF
TRBJ2-2 - - TRBV6-4 CASSEAGPSGELFF
TRBJ1-1 - - TRBV19 CASSIAPGSRNTEAFF
TRBJ2-1 few - TRBV5-1 CASSLDRGGIDEQFF
TRBJ2-6 - TRBD1 TRBV7-9 CASSAGTGASGANVLTF
TRBJ2-2 - - TRBV5-1 CASNLVGGSGRELFF
TRBJ1-3 - TRBD1 TRBV7-9 CASSFYRGSHSGNTIYF
TRBJ2-5 - - TRBV6-6 CASTRGAETQYF
TRBJ2-1 few TRBD2 TRBV7-3 CASSSSGGNEQFF
TRBJ1-6 - TRBD1 TRBV9 CASSVARDRGHNSPLHF
TRBJ2-7 - - TRBV11-2 CASSLAFEQYF
TRBJ2-1 - TRBD2 TRBV9 CASSPPSGDYNEQFF
TRBJ2-5 - TRBD2 TRBV14 CASSRLAGLETQYF
TRBJ2-2 - TRBD2 TRBV5-1 CASSSLAGDNTGELFF
- - TRBD1 TRBV28 CATQGQGGSYEQYF
TRBJ2-1 - - TRBV9 CASSEGQGLAGNSYNEQFF
TRBJ2-7 - - TRBV5-4 CASSLMGSGAGEQYF
TRBJ2-3 - TRBD2 TRBV7-6 CASSLGSGRALNTQYF
TRBJ2-3 - - TRBV28 CASGLQSPDTQYF
TRBJ2-2 - - TRBV7-8 CASSVGEGGSSWTGELFF
TRBJ1-1 - TRBD1 TRBV4-2 CASSLRPGQPNTEAFF
TRBJ2-5 - TRBD2 TRBV11-1 CASSQPGGQETQYF
TRBJ2-7 - - TRBV11-2 CASSLVQGSYEQYF
TRBJ1-2 - - TRBV6-7 CAWGPSLSNYGYTF
TRBJ2-3 - TRBD2 TRBV9 CASSVGLRSSGTLDTQYF
TRBJ1-3 - TRBD1 TRBV5-6 CASSLWGQAVSGNTIYF
TRBJ2-7 - TRBD1 TRBV19 CASSIGGQQYYEQYF
TRBJ2-3 - - TRBV4-3 CASSPRGSRDTQYF
TRBJ1-2 once - TRBV10-1 CASPRGYGYTF
TRBJ1-2 - - TRBV19 CASSIRVLVSGYTF
TRBJ2-1 - - TRBV2 CASTLVPNNEQFF
TRBJ2-1 - - TRBV7-9 CASAFLRESDEQFF
TRBJ2-1 once TRBD2 TRBV6-4 CASSPSGGVRNEQFF